This T cell receptor beta chain was sequenced during a study of blood T cell repertoires in COVID-19. The wider study: Whether acute or convalescent, the COVID-19 samples came from the United States, Italy and Spain. PBMCs, B-cell-depleted T cells, or T cells provided the cDNA or gDNA that made up the material.

Germline CDR1 LGHDT, CDR2 YNNKEL (reference sequence). This CDR3 contains 13 residues. The V gene end was trimmed by 7 bases and the J gene end by 5 bases; junction bases not matched to a gene: 4. In this sample, this clone turned up a few times. Original processing methods: Nucleated cell counts were estimated from reference gene primer amplification. Sequencing used immunoSEQ multiplex PCR; TCRdb keeps in-frame clones, though not all of them. That table is the source of V, J and clone size, and D and trimming were worked out from the DNA. The sample includes about 260,000 clones, approximately 82% of them seen just once.

J is TRBJ1-2 and V is TRBV3-1 (or the pseudogene TRBV3-2), with 10 bases aligning to TRBD1. The TCR was taken from an elderly woman with acute or convalescent COVID-19. Material: peripheral blood. The CDR3, as DNA: TGTGCCAGCATGGGGACAGGGGTTTATGGCTACACCTTC. Its translation: CASMGTGVYGYTF.